The rows below give T cell receptor beta chains drawn from one sample of a study of blood T cell repertoires in COVID-19. Data came from immunoSEQ multiplex PCR; TCRdb stores just in-frame clones and leaves some out. The data contain over 200,000 clones, 80% of them singletons. The sample comprised peripheral blood. The receptors derive from a human donor in a cohort sampled during active COVID-19. CDR3s include the opening cysteine and the closing phenylalanine or tryptophan. D genes are given only for firm matches. Clone size is given for some rows only: seen once, a few or many times, or a class if the clone is expanded.

TRBJ1-1	few	TRBV15	-	TGTGCCACCAGCAGAGTCACAGGGTGGGGAGCTTTCTTT	CATSRVTGWGAFF
TRBJ2-2	-	TRBV9	-	TGTGCCAGCAGCGTAGGGTCAGGGTACACCGGGGAGCTGTTTTTT	CASSVGSGYTGELFF
TRBJ2-3	-	TRBV7-9	TRBD1	TGTGCCAGCAGCTATACAGGGGAGATTGCAGATACGCAGTATTTT	CASSYTGEIADTQYF
TRBJ2-1	-	TRBV5-1	-	TGCGCCAGCAGCTTGGAGAGCGGTCCCTACAATGAGCAGTTCTTC	CASSLESGPYNEQFF
TRBJ2-3	few	TRBV4-2	TRBD2	TGTGCCAGCAGCCTAACTAGCGGGAGGGCCACAGATACGCAGTATTTT	CASSLTSGRATDTQYF
TRBJ2-1	-	TRBV18	TRBD2	TGTGCCAGCTCACCACCGGGACTAGCGGGCTCCTACAATGAGCAGTTCTTC	CASSPPGLAGSYNEQFF
TRBJ2-7	-	TRBV5-6	-	TGTGCCAGCAGCTCTGACAGTACCTACGAGCAGTACTTC	CASSSDSTYEQYF
TRBJ1-1	-	TRBV24-1	-	TGTGCCACCAGTGGACAGACAAACACTGAAGCTTTCTTT	CATSGQTNTEAFF
TRBJ2-1	-	TRBV29-1	TRBD2	TGCAGCGTTTTAAGGACTAGCAATGAGCAGTTCTTC	CSVLRTSNEQFF
TRBJ1-4	once	TRBV3-1/TRBV3-2	-	TGTGCCAGCAGCCGTCAAGGGGCGACTAATGAAAAACTGTTTTTT	CASSRQGATNEKLFF
TRBJ1-5	-	TRBV5-8	TRBD1	TGTGCCAGCAGCTTGGGGACAGGGGGCTACAATCAGCCCCAGCATTTT	CASSLGTGGYNQPQHF
TRBJ2-2	-	TRBV2	-	TGTGCCAGCCCAACTACCACCGGGGAGCTGTTTTTT	CASPTTTGELFF
TRBJ2-7	-	TRBV28	TRBD2	TGTGCCAGCATCCCGCTAGCGGGAGTTGGCGAGCAGTACTTC	CASIPLAGVGEQYF
TRBJ1-5	medium-sized	TRBV27	-	TGTGCCAGCAGTGACAGGTATAGCAATCAGCCCCAGCATTTT	CASSDRYSNQPQHF
TRBJ2-7	-	TRBV7-2	-	TGTGCCAGCAGTTCGACAGGCTACGAGCAGTACTTC	CASSSTGYEQYF
TRBJ2-1	-	TRBV6-2/TRBV6-3	TRBD1	TGTGCCAGCAGCACACTCCGGAGGACAGGGGCTTTCAATGAGCAGTTCTTC	CASSTLRRTGAFNEQFF
TRBJ2-7	-	TRBV27	TRBD1	TGTGCCAGCAGTGAACAGGGGGCTTCCTACGAGCAGTACTTC	CASSEQGASYEQYF
TRBJ2-1	-	TRBV15	TRBD2	TGTGCCACCAGCAGAGTTCGCGGGACTACCTACAATGAGCAGTTCTTC	CATSRVRGTTYNEQFF
TRBJ1-4	-	TRBV28	-	TGTGCCAGCAGCCTCGGGTGGGGAACGACAGATGAAAAACTGTTTTTT	CASSLGWGTTDEKLFF
TRBJ2-7	-	TRBV15	-	TGTGCCACCAGCGGCCTTTTACCCGAGCAGTACTTC	CATSGLLPEQYF
TRBJ2-3	-	TRBV11-3	TRBD2	TGTGCCAGCAGCTCAGGTTTAGCGGGAGGGCCTTGGAGCACAGATACGCAGTATTTT	CASSSGLAGGPWSTDTQYF